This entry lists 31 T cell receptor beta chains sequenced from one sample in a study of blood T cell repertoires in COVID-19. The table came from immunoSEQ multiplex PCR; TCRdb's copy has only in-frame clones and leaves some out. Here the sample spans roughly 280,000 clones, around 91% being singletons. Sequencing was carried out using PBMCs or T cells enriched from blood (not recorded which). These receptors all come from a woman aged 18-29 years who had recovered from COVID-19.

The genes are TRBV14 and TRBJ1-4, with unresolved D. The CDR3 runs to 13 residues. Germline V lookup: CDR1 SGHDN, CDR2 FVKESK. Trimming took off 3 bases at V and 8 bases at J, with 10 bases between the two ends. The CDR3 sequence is CASSHQFSEKLFF. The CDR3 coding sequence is TGTGCCAGCAGCCACCAATTTTCCGAAAAACTGTTTTTT. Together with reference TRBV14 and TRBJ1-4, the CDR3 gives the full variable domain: EAGVTQFPSHSVIEKGQTVTLRCDPISGHDNLYWYRRVMGKEIKFLLHFVKESKQDESGMPNNRFLAERTGGTYSTLKVQPAELEDSGVYFCASSHQFSEKLFFGSGTQLSVL.

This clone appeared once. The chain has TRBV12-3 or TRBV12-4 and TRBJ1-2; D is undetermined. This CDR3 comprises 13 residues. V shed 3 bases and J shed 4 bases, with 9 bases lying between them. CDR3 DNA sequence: TGTGCCAGCAGTTTGAGGCGAGGCTATGGCTACACCTTC. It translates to CASSLRRGYGYTF.

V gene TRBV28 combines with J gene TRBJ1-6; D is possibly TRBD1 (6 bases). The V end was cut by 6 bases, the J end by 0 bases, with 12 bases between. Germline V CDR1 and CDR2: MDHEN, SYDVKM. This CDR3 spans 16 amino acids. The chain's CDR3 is CASSRRGSSYNSPLHF. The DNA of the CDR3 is TGTGCCAGCAGCCGAAGGGGGAGCTCCTATAATTCACCCCTCCACTTT. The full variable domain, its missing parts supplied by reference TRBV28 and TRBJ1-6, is DVKVTQSSRYLVKRTGEKVFLECVQDMDHENMFWYRQDPGLGLRLIYFSYDVKMKEKGDIPEGYSVSREKKERFSLILESASTNQTSMYLCASSRRGSSYNSPLHFGNGTRLTVT.

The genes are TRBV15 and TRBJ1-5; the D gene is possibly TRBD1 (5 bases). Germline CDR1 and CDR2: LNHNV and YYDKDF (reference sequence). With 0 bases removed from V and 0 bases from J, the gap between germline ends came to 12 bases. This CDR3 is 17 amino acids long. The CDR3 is CATSRDGGRDSNQPQHF. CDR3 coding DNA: TGTGCCACCAGCAGAGATGGCGGCAGGGATAGCAATCAGCCCCAGCATTTT.

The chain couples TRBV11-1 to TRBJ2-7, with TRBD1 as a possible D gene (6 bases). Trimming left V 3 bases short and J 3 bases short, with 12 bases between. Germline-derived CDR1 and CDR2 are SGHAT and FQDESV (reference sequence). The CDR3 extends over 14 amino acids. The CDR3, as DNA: TGTGCCAGCAGCTTTGGCAGGGGCCTCTACGAGCAGTACTTC. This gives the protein CASSFGRGLYEQYF.

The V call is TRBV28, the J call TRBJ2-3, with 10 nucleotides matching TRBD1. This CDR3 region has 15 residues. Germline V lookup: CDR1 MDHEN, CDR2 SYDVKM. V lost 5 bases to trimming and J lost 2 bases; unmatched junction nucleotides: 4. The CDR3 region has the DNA TGTGCCAGCAGTAAGACAGGGGGCAACACAGATACGCAGTATTTT. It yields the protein CASSKTGGNTDTQYF.

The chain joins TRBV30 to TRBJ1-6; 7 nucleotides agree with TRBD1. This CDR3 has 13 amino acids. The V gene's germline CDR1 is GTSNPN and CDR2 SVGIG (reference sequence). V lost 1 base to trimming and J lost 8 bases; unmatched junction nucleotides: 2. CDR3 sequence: CAWSEGADSPLHF. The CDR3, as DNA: TGTGCCTGGAGTGAGGGGGCTGATTCACCCCTCCACTTT.

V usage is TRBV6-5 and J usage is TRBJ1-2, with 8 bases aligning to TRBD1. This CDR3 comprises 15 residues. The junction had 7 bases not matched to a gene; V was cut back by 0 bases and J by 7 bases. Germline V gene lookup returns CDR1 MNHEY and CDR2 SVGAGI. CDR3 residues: CASSYSGQGAGGYTF. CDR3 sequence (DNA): TGTGCCAGCAGTTACTCCGGGCAGGGGGCGGGTGGCTACACCTTC.

The CDR3 DNA sequence: TGTGCCAGCAGACAGGTTGGGGCCAACGTCCTGACTTTC. It encodes CASRQVGANVLTF. The rearrangement joins TRBV12-3 or TRBV12-4 to TRBJ2-6; D may be TRBD1 (5 bases). The V end lost 6 bases, the J end lost 3 bases, and 6 bases lay between the germline ends. CDR3 length: 13 amino acids.

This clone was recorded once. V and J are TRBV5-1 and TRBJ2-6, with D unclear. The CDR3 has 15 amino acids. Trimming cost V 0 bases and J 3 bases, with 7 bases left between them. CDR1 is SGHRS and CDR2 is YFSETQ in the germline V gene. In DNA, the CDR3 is TGCGCCAGCAGCTTGGAGCCCTTTGGGGCCAACGTCCTGACTTTC. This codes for CASSLEPFGANVLTF.

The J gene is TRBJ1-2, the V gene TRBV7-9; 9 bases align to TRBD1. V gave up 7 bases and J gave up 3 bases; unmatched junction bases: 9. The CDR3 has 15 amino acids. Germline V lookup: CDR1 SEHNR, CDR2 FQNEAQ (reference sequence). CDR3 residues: CASNEGQGIDYGYTF. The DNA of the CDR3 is TGTGCCAGCAACGAAGGACAGGGGATAGACTATGGCTACACCTTC. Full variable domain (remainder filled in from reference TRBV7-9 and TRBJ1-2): DTGVSQNPRHKITKRGQNVTFRCDPISEHNRLYWYRQTLGQGPEFLTYFQNEAQLEKSRLLSDRFSAERPKGSFSTLEIQRTEQGDSAMYLCASNEGQGIDYGYTFGSGTRLTVV.

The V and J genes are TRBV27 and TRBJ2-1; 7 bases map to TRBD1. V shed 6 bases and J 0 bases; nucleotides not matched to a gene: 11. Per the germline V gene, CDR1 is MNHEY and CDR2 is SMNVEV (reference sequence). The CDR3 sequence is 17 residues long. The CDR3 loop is CASRPYGQESSYNEQFF. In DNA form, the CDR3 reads TGTGCCAGCAGGCCCTACGGACAGGAGAGCTCCTACAATGAGCAGTTCTTC.

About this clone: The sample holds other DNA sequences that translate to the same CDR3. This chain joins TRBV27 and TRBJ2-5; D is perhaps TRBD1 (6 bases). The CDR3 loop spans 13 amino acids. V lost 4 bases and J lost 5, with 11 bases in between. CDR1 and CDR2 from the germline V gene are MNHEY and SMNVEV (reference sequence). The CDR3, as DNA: TGTGCCAGCAGTTGGACAGTCCGGGAGACCCAGTACTTC. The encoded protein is CASSWTVRETQYF.

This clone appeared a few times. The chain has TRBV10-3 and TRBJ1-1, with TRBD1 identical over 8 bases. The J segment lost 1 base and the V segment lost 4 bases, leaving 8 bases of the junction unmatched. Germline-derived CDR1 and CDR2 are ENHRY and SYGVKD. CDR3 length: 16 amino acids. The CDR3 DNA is TGTGCCATCAGTGGATCGGCAGGGGGCGAGAACACTGAAGCTTTCTTT. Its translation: CAISGSAGGENTEAFF.

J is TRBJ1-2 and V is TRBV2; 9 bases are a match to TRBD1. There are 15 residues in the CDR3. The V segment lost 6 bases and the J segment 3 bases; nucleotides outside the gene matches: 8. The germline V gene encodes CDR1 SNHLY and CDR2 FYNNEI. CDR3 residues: CASRQQQGAYYGYTF. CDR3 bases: TGTGCCAGCAGACAACAACAGGGGGCATACTATGGCTACACCTTC.

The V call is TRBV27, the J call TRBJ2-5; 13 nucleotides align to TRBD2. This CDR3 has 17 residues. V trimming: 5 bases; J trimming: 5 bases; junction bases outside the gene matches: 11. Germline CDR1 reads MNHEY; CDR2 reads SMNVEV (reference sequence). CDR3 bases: TGTGCCAGCAGTCCCGGACTAGCGGGGGTATCTGAGGAGACCCAGTACTTC. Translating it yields CASSPGLAGVSEETQYF.

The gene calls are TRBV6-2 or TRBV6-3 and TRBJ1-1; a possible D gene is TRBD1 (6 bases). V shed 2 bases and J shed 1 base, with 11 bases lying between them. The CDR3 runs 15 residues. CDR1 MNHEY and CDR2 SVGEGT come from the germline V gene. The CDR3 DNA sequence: TGTGCCAGCAGTTACGGGACACTCCCGAACACTGAAGCTTTCTTT. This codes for CASSYGTLPNTEAFF.

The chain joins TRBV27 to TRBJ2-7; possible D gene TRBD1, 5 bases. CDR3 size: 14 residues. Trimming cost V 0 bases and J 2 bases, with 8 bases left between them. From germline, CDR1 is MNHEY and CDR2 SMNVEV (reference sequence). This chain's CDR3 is CASSLSGAAYEQYF. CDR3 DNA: TGTGCCAGCAGTTTATCAGGGGCTGCCTACGAGCAGTACTTC.

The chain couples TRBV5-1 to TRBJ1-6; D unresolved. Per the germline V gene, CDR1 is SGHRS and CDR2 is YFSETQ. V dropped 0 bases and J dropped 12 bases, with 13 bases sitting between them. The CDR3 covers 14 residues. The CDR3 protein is CASSLAGADGPLHF. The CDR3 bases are TGCGCCAGCAGCTTGGCGGGAGCTGATGGACCCCTCCACTTT.

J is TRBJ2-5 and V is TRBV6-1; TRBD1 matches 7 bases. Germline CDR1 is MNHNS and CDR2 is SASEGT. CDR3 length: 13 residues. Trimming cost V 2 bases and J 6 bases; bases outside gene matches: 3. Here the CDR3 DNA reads TGTGCCAGCAGTGAATGGGACAGTAAGACCCAGTACTTC. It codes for CASSEWDSKTQYF.

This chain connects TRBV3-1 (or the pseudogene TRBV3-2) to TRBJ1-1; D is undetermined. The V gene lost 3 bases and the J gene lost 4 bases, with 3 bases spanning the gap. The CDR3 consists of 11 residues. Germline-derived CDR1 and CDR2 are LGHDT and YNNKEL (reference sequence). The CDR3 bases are TGTGCCAGCAGCCAGGCCACTGAAGCTTTCTTT. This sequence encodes CASSQATEAFF.

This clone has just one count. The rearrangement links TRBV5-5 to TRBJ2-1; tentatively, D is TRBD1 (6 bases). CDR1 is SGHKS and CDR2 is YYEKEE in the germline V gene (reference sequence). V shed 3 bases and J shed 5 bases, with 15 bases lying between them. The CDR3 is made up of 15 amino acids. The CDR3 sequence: CASSSEDRAHNEQFF. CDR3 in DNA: TGTGCCAGCAGCTCGGAGGACAGAGCCCACAATGAGCAGTTCTTC. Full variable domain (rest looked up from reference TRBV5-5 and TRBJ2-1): DAGVTQSPTHLIKTRGQQVTLRCSPISGHKSVSWYQQVLGQGPQFIFQYYEKEERGRGNFPDRFSARQFPNYSSELNVNALLLGDSALYLCASSSEDRAHNEQFFGPGTRLTVL.

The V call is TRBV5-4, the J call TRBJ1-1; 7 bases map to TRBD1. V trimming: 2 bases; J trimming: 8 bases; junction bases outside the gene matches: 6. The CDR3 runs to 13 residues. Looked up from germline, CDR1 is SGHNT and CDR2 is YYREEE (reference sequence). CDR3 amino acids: CASSLKTGKEAFF. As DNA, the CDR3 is TGTGCCAGCAGCTTAAAGACAGGGAAGGAAGCTTTCTTT.

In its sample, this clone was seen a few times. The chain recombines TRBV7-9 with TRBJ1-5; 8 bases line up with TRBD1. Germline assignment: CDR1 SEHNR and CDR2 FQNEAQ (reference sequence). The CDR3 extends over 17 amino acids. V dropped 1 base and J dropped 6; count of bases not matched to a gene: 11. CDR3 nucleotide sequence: TGTGCCAGCAGCTTAGGTGTGGACAGGGAAATCAGTCAGCCCCAGCATTTT. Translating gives CASSLGVDREISQPQHF. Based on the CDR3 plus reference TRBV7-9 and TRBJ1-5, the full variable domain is DTGVSQNPRHKITKRGQNVTFRCDPISEHNRLYWYRQTLGQGPEFLTYFQNEAQLEKSRLLSDRFSAERPKGSFSTLEIQRTEQGDSAMYLCASSLGVDREISQPQHFGDGTRLSIL.

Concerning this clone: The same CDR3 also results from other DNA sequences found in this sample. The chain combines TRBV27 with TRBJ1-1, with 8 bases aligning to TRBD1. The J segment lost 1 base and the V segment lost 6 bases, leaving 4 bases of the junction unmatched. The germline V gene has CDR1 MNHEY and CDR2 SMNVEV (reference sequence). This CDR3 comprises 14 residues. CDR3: CASRAQGENTEAFF. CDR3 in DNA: TGTGCCAGCAGAGCACAGGGGGAGAACACTGAAGCTTTCTTT.

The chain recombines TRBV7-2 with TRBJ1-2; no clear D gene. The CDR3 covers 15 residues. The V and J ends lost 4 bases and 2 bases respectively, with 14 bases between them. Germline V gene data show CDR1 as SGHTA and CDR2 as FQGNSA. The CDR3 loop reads CASSSRAGKNYGYTF. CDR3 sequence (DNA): TGTGCCAGCAGCTCCCGGGCCGGGAAAAACTATGGCTACACCTTC.

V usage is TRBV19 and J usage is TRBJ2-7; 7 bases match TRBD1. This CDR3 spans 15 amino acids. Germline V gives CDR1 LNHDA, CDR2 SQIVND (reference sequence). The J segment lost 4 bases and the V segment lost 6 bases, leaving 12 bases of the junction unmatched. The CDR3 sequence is CASRQTGTALYEQYF. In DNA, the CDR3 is TGTGCCAGTAGACAAACCGGGACAGCATTATACGAGCAGTACTTC.

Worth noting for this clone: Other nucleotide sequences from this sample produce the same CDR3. Here the CDR3 reads CASSPGQGNSPLHF. In nucleotides, the CDR3 is TGTGCCAGCAGCCCTGGACAGGGTAATTCACCCCTCCACTTT. J is TRBJ1-6 and V is TRBV7-9, with 8 bases matching TRBD1. Germline assignment: CDR1 SEHNR and CDR2 FQNEAQ (reference sequence). The CDR3 is made up of 14 amino acids. V shed 5 bases, J shed 6 bases, and the junction held 3 bases outside the gene matches.

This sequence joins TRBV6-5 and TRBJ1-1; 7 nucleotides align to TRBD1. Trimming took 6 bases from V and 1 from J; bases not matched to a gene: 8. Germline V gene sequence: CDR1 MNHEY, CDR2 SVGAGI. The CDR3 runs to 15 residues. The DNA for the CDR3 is TGTGCCAGCAGAGACAGGGTGGCGGAGAACACTGAAGCTTTCTTT. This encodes CASRDRVAENTEAFF.

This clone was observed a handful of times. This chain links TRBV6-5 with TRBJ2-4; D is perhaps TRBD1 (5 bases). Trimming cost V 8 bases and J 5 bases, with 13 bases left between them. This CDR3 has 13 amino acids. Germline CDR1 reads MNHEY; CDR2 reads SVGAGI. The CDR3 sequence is CASGQGEENIQYF. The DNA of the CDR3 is TGTGCCAGCGGGCAGGGCGAGGAAAACATTCAGTACTTC.

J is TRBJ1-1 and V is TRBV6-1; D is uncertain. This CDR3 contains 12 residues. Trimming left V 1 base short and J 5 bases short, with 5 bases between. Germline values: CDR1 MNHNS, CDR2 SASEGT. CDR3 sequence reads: CASSEGTTEAFF. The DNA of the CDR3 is TGTGCCAGCAGTGAAGGGACTACTGAAGCTTTCTTT.